This T cell receptor (beta chain) comes out of a study of blood T cells in healthy people across ages. This CDR3 is 14 amino acids long. Germline CDR1 and CDR2: MNHEY and SMNVEV (reference sequence). As for this clonotype: At one boundary the junction diverges from the germline segment, which might be a read error.

The second PCR ran about 6 to 12 cycles with a sample-barcoded 5' primer and J-beta primers. Sequencing yielded, for each sample, at least 3 million paired-end reads carrying CDR3. In TCRdb, the 5' RACE reads were re-called with MiXCR into one record per CDR3 protein. The repertoire has roughly 700,000 distinct CDR3 sequences, 32% of them found once; the top ten carry 15%. The specimen was blood. The receptor comes from a woman older than 75 in good health. This chain joins TRBV27 and TRBJ1-3; 9 nucleotides agree with TRBD1. Written as DNA, the CDR3 is TGCTCTAGCGTAGGACAGGGGAAAGGAAACACCATATATTTT. It is translated as CSSVGQGKGNTIYF.